The clone carrying this TCR beta chain has just one count. Its antigen is currently unknown. This CDR3 has 16 amino acids. Trimming removed 4 bases from V and 4 bases from J; junction bases left unmatched: 7. Germline V lookup: CDR1 SGHRS, CDR2 YFSETQ. TCRdb re-called the reads with MiXCR, one entry per CDR3 protein. The sample lists approximately 270,000 distinct CDR3 sequences; 20% to 25% were seen once. This entry belongs to a study of T cell repertoires in cytomegalovirus infection. Whole-study context: CMV epitopes used comprised recently identified HLA-C-restricted ones and well-studied HLA-B-restricted ones.

The sample here was cultured PBMCs, taken from culture after CMV antigen stimulation. The receptor was derived from a human donor in good health (CMV status not recorded). Some clones in this sample may be carry-over from other donors' samples. V is TRBV5-1 and J is TRBJ2-1; 11 nucleotides match TRBD2. This chain's CDR3 is CASSRLTSGNYNEQFF. CDR3 DNA sequence: TGCGCCAGCAGCCGATTGACTAGCGGGAATTACAATGAGCAGTTCTTC.